The 22 T cell receptor beta chains below all came from one sample that was sequenced in a study of regulatory T cells in long-lasting Graves disease. Construction of TCR beta libraries relied on iRepertoire HTBI primers and on Arm-PCR targeting CDR3 regions. A single record per CDR3 protein comes from TCRdb applying MiXCR to the multiplex PCR reads. The sample holds around 420,000 distinct CDR3 sequences, over 12% seen once. Time point defined: newly diagnosed GD, antithyroid drugs for less than 3 months. The TCR library used RNA extracted from PBMCs. This same sample was also part of a study on T cells in Graves' hyperthyroidism and ophthalmopathy.

This sample comprised peripheral blood mononuclear cells (PBMCs), obtained at new diagnosis, from a patient treated with antithyroid drugs. All receptors derive from a woman in her forties with Graves disease.

This clonotype was counted many times. CDR3 sequence: CSAREGQGDTGELFF. For the CDR3, the DNA is TGCAGTGCTAGGGAAGGACAGGGTGACACCGGGGAGCTGTTTTTT. V gene TRBV20-1 combines with J gene TRBJ2-2; 8 bases are shared with TRBD1. This CDR3 spans 15 amino acids. V gave up 3 bases and J gave up 3 bases; unmatched junction bases: 6. Germline lookup yields CDR1 DFQATT and CDR2 SNEGSKA (reference sequence).

The chain uses TRBV12-3 or TRBV12-4 and TRBJ1-1; possible D gene TRBD1, 6 bases. The J call is doubtful: the DNA matches TRBJ1-6 better. The CDR3 is made up of 13 amino acids. CDR3 region: CASSLLQGSPLHF. The CDR3 DNA sequence: TGTGCCAGCAGCTTATTACAGGGTTCACCCCTCCACTTT.

This clonotype was seen repeatedly, ten times or more. The V call is TRBV28, the J call TRBJ2-2, with 10 bases fitting TRBD2. Losses at the gene ends were 4 bases for V and 1 base for J; bases not matched to a gene: 0. Germline CDR1 and CDR2: MDHEN and SYDVKM. The CDR3 runs to 15 residues. CDR3 region: CASSSSGRNTGELFF. The CDR3 nucleotides are TGTGCCAGCAGTTCTAGCGGGAGGAACACCGGGGAGCTGTTTTTT.

This clonotype showed up just a few times. The genes are TRBV6-2 or TRBV6-3 and TRBJ2-1; 13 positions agree with TRBD2. Germline CDR1 and CDR2: MNHEY and SVGEGT. The CDR3 contains 15 residues. The J segment lost 7 bases and the V segment lost 2 bases, leaving 2 bases of the junction unmatched. CDR3 sequence: CASSYGTSGNNEQFF. In DNA, the CDR3 is TGTGCCAGCAGTTACGGGACTAGCGGGAATAATGAGCAGTTCTTC.

In the case of this clonotype: Given a far larger clone just one base away, this is likely a sequencing read error. V is TRBV27 and J is TRBJ2-1; the match to TRBD2 covers 7 bases. The germline CDR1 and CDR2 sequences are MNHEY and SMNVEV (reference sequence). This CDR3 is 16 amino acids long. In nucleotides, the CDR3 is TGTGTCAGCACCCCGTGGGGGGGGGGAGGCTACAATGAGCAGTTCTTC. Protein sequence: CVSTPWGGGGYNEQFF.

This clonotype was seen a handful of times. The genes are TRBV6-1 and TRBJ2-5, with TRBD2 identical over 7 bases. The J call may be in error: the DNA end matches TRBJ2-1 better. The V gene's germline CDR1 is MNHNS and CDR2 SASEGT. The CDR3 has 17 amino acids. The CDR3 DNA reads TGTGCCACAATATCCCCCGGCGGGAGCCCCCAATACAATGAGCAGTTCTTC. It codes for CATISPGGSPQYNEQFF.

The rearrangement links TRBV5-1 to TRBJ1-1, with D possibly matching TRBD1 (6 bases). The CDR3 covers 15 residues. Trimming left V 4 bases short and J 7 bases short, with 20 bases between. CDR1 SGHRS and CDR2 YFSETQ come from the germline V gene. Written as DNA, the CDR3 is TGCGCCAGCAGCCCGGGAGGGGGACTTAGGGTTGAAGCTTTCTTT. The encoded protein is CASSPGGGLRVEAFF.

This clonotype was detected ten times or more. This rearrangement joins TRBV27 to TRBJ2-3; TRBD1 aligns across 7 bases. CDR1 is MNHEY, CDR2 SMNVEV, per germline (reference sequence). V lost 1 base, J lost 0 bases, and 4 bases stayed unmatched. The CDR3 runs to 16 residues. CDR3 loop: CASSLLGGGSTDTQYF. CDR3 sequence (DNA): TGTGCCAGCAGTTTATTAGGGGGCGGGAGCACAGATACGCAGTATTTT.

This clonotype showed up just a few times. The CDR3 sequence is CASSQASEKGYEQYF. The CDR3 bases are TGCGCCAGCAGCCAAGCTAGCGAAAAGGGCTACGAGCAGTACTTC. The V call is TRBV4-1, the J call TRBJ2-7; maybe TRBD2 (6 bases). CDR1 and CDR2 from the germline V gene are MGHRA and YSYEKL. The length of the CDR3 is 15 residues. V lost 1 base, J lost 3 bases, and 13 bases lay in between.

Regarding this clonotype: This clone may be a read error of a much larger clone one base away. The CDR3 DNA follows: TGCAGCGTTGAAGGCCTATTTAGCGGGAGGGCCATTGGGCAGTTCTTC. Amino acids: CSVEGLFSGRAIGQFF. This chain uses TRBV29-1 with TRBJ2-1, with 11 bases matching TRBD2. CDR1 SQVTM and CDR2 ANQGSEA come from the germline V gene. V lost 1 base, J lost 12 bases, and 14 bases stayed unmatched. This CDR3 is built from 16 residues.

This clonotype was recorded at least ten times. This rearrangement joins TRBV2 to TRBJ2-2; the D is unclear. The CDR3 contains 15 residues. V lost 2 bases, J lost 1 base, and 8 bases lay in between. The V gene's germline CDR1 is SNHLY and CDR2 FYNNEI. CDR3 amino acids: CASSERSGNTGELFF. CDR3 in DNA: TGTGCCAGCAGTGAAAGGTCGGGGAACACCGGGGAGCTGTTTTTT. The full variable domain, rest sourced from reference TRBV2 and TRBJ2-2, is EPEVTQTPSHQVTQMGQEVILRCVPISNHLYFYWYRQILGQKVEFLVSFYNNEISEKSEIFDDQFSVERPDGSNFTLKIRSTKLEDSAMYFCASSERSGNTGELFFGEGSRLTVL.

The chain has TRBV30 and TRBJ1-2; perhaps TRBD1 as D (5 bases). There are 13 residues in the CDR3. Germline CDR1 reads GTSNPN; CDR2 reads SVGIG (reference sequence). V lost 2 bases, J lost 7 bases, and 14 bases lay in between. For the CDR3, the DNA is TGTGCCTGGAGTACCTACCCGGACATTGGCTACACCTTC. This encodes CAWSTYPDIGYTF.

The CDR3 reads CASSIGSGTGAEQYF. CDR3 DNA: TGTGCCAGTAGTATCGGAAGTGGGACAGGGGCCGAGCAGTACTTC. This rearrangement joins TRBV19 to TRBJ2-7; 10 nucleotides line up with TRBD1. The CDR3 has 15 residues. The germline gives CDR1 LNHDA, CDR2 SQIVND (reference sequence). V was pared by 3 bases and J by 6 bases, with 8 bases of the junction left unmatched.

The chain is built from TRBV6-1 and TRBJ1-5; possibly TRBD1 for D (5 bases). Germline V lookup: CDR1 MNHNS, CDR2 SASEGT. The V end was cut by 7 bases, the J end by 1 base, with 14 bases between. There are 15 residues in the CDR3. This chain's CDR3 is CASIPSGTSNQPQHF. CDR3 DNA sequence: TGTGCCAGCATACCCTCAGGGACGAGCAATCAGCCCCAGCATTTT.

This clonotype appeared many times. The chain joins TRBV19 to TRBJ2-2; TRBD2 matches at 7 bases. The J segment lost 1 base and the V segment lost 5 bases, leaving 7 bases of the junction unmatched. Germline CDR1 reads LNHDA; CDR2 reads SQIVND (reference sequence). The CDR3 has 16 residues. The CDR3 region has the DNA TGTGCCAGTAGTGAGGGGCCTAGCGGGAACACCGGGGAGCTGTTTTTT. Its protein is CASSEGPSGNTGELFF.

At least ten counts were recorded for this clonotype. The chain is built from TRBV2 and TRBJ2-5; 7 bases are a match to TRBD2. Germline-derived CDR1 and CDR2 are SNHLY and FYNNEI. The CDR3 loop spans 14 amino acids. V lost 10 bases, J lost 3 bases, and 11 bases stayed unmatched. The CDR3 protein is CATSTGTKKETQYF. CDR3 DNA: TGTGCCACCAGCACTGGGACTAAAAAAGAGACCCAGTACTTC.

This clonotype was seen at least ten times. The rearrangement links TRBV3-1 to TRBJ1-1; no clear D. V dropped 10 bases and J dropped 7 bases, with 16 bases sitting between them. This CDR3 region has 12 residues. The germline gives CDR1 LGHDT, CDR2 YNNKEL (reference sequence). The CDR3 region is CATNGGFGEAFF. CDR3 DNA sequence: TGTGCCACCAACGGTGGCTTTGGTGAAGCTTTCTTT.

This clonotype was detected ten times or more. The chain uses TRBV12-3 or TRBV12-4 and TRBJ2-3; D possibly corresponds to TRBD2 (6 bases). V was shortened by 6 bases and J by 3 bases, with 16 bases between the two germline ends. The CDR3 is 15 amino acids. The CDR3 coding sequence is TGTGCCAGCAGCAGACTAGAGGAGGGAACAGATACGCAGTATTTT. It codes for CASSRLEEGTDTQYF.

This clonotype occurred a few times. The chain is built from TRBV7-2 and TRBJ2-7, with TRBD2 identical over 9 bases. The V gene's germline CDR1 is SGHTA and CDR2 FQGNSA. The length of the CDR3 is 17 residues. The J segment lost 1 base and the V segment lost 7 bases, leaving 14 bases of the junction unmatched. Here the CDR3 reads CASTLGGLAGISYEQYF. In DNA, the CDR3 is TGTGCCAGCACCCTGGGGGGGCTAGCGGGAATTTCCTACGAGCAGTACTTC. The full variable domain, its missing parts supplied by reference TRBV7-2 and TRBJ2-7, is GAGVSQSPSNKVTEKGKDVELRCDPISGHTALYWYRQSLGQGLEFLIYFQGNSAPDKSGLPSDRFSAERTGGSVSTLTIQRTQQEDSAVYLCASTLGGLAGISYEQYFGPGTRLTVT.

The table lists this clonotype with many counts. The chain joins TRBV6-4 to TRBJ2-1; 14 bases line up with TRBD2. The CDR3 covers 19 residues. The trim removed 5 bases at V and 4 bases at J, leaving 13 bases unmatched. The germline CDR1 and CDR2 sequences are MRHNA and SNTAGT. CDR3 sequence (DNA): TGTGCCAGCAGTTACCCACGGGGACTAGCGGGAGTTGGGTACAATGAGCAGTTCTTC. Translating it yields CASSYPRGLAGVGYNEQFF.

Ten or more counts support this clonotype. The rearrangement links TRBV28 to TRBJ2-1; perhaps TRBD1 as D (6 bases). V was pared by 6 bases and J by 4 bases, with 10 bases between. This CDR3 is built from 13 residues. Germline assignment: CDR1 MDHEN and CDR2 SYDVKM. CDR3 DNA sequence: TGTGCCAGCAGACAGGGTTTTTACAATGAGCAGTTCTTC. Translated: CASRQGFYNEQFF.

This clonotype was detected only once. A much larger clone sits a single nucleotide away, making a read error possible. The CDR3 spells CASSLGHASSYNEHFF. DNA for the CDR3: TGTGCCAGCAGCTTAGGTCACGCTTCCTCCTACAATGAGCACTTCTTC. The chain combines TRBV7-9 with TRBJ2-1; D gene ambiguous. Germline assignment: CDR1 SEHNR and CDR2 FQNEAQ (reference sequence). The CDR3 has 16 amino acids. Supplemented by reference TRBV7-9 and TRBJ2-1, the full variable domain reads DTGVSQNPRHKITKRGQNVTFRCDPISEHNRLYWYRQTLGQGPEFLTYFQNEAQLEKSRLLSDRFSAERPKGSFSTLEIQRTEQGDSAMYLCASSLGHASSYNEHFFGPGTRLTVL.